Reported below is one T cell receptor beta chain. This clone was found a few times. What antigen it recognizes has not been identified. Per-base qualities were not stored, and no clone one base away is much larger. These data come from a study of TIL therapy for anti-PD-1-resistant metastatic lung cancer (dated by TCRdb to 2020 to 2023). As for the study more broadly: Tumors were harvested prior to any PD-1/PD-L1 blockade, after which nivolumab was administered to patients, and lymphodepletion, expanded TIL infusion and IL-2 were given to patients who progressed. A median age of approximately 55 years (range about 35-85) and a median tumor PD-L1 proportion score of 6% to 7% were recorded among enrolled patients. The cohort was composed predominantly of lung adenocarcinoma, with four EGFR-mutant and two ALK-rearranged tumors included, and half of patients were identified as current or former smokers. A median non-synonymous tumor mutation burden of about 1.5 mutations per megabase was determined across the cohort by whole-exome sequencing. T cell receptor beta sequencing of tumor and peripheral blood served to follow clonotypes across the tumor, the expanded TIL product, and serial blood samples.

Results the study describes overall, beyond this receptor: Infused TIL clonotypes partially replaced the baseline peripheral repertoire then decayed over months, with no apparent association between persistence and response. The study protocol defined all tumor marker inferences as exploratory. The cohort was highly selected, with more treatment-naive, never-smoker and oncogene-addicted patients than typical, limiting generalizability.

TCR beta CDR3 regions were amplified from genomic DNA with the immunoSEQ v3 hsTCRB kit using bias-controlled multiplex PCR. TCR libraries were sequenced on an Illumina NextSeq 500 to approximately 2 million read pairs for survey level or roughly 5-6.5 million for deep level. The published analysis was carried out like this. The immunoSEQ Analyzer software assigned V, D and J genes, filtered out non-productive sequences, and reported clonality. Repertoires were compared by productive Simpson clonality and by the Morisita overlap index of productive TRB rearrangements between infused TIL and blood. Absolute clonotype counts in blood were estimated as lymphocyte count times CD3+ fraction times the clone's productive frequency. Held by TCRdb, this immuneACCESS table contains in-frame sequences only and omits some clones. Under half of the omission traces to an unresolved V gene where checked; the cause of the rest is unknown. V, J and clone size are taken as reported in that table, and D and trimming were inferred from the DNA itself. Counted in this sample were tens of thousands of clones; under 75% of them appeared once. The ten most abundant clones make up about 6.8% of the sample.

The time point label, read with the paper, signifies: pre-treatment sample, taken before nivolumab and TIL therapy. Adults with stage 4 NSCLC were enrolled from late 2017 to early 2020 in a dual-center phase I trial. Samples were obtained from a single-arm, open-label phase I trial in which tumor-infiltrating lymphocyte therapy with nivolumab was evaluated in advanced non-small cell lung cancer. Blood mononuclear cells from EDTA tubes were separated on a Ficoll gradient and snap-frozen as pellets, and DNA was extracted from the cells using a Qiagen mini-prep kit. The germline V gene specifies SGHDT as CDR1 and YYEEEE as CDR2. Trimming at the junction amounts to 2 bases on V and 2 bases on J, and the germline ends lie 14 bases apart. There are 16 amino acids in the CDR3, from cysteine to phenylalanine inclusive. Just the 48-base CDR3 DNA is kept, in frame starting at base 1.

The sequencing here drew on blood, taken at baseline. Rearrangement joined TRBV5-6 to TRBJ1-5; there is no confident call for the D gene. This TCR derives from a person between 25 and 79 years old with non-small cell lung cancer. The DNA reads TGTGCCAGCAGCTTAATGGCCGCGGTCGGCAATCAGCCCCAGCATTTT. It is translated as CASSLMAAVGNQPQHF. The CDR3 plus the reference TRBV5-6 and TRBJ1-5 genes for the other parts give the full variable domain: DAGVTQSPTHLIKTRGQQVTLRCSPKSGHDTVSWYQQALGQGPQFIFQYYEEEERQRGNFPDRFSGHQFPNYSSELNVNALLLGDSALYLCASSLMAAVGNQPQHFGDGTRLSIL.